Below, one T cell receptor beta chain is given with its context. No antigen is known for it. No much larger clonotype is one base removed from it; base qualities were not supplied. The source of the sample is a study of response to subunit inactivated influenza vaccine (dated by TCRdb to the late 2010s). Context from the whole study: The study used deep quantitative T cell receptor repertoire profiling to track responses to a trivalent subunit inactivated influenza vaccine. What the study reported, not specific to this receptor: The authors suggested that each seasonal influenza vaccination may recruit only a limited number of new T cells.

The library was prepared using RT-PCR. Reads for this sample came from an Illumina HiSeq 2500. TCRdb itself trimmed the public reads at Q25 with fastp, ran MiXCR and retained productive beta chains. Under each unique CDR3 protein, matching rows form one entry showing the most common genes and DNA. The sample table shows about 780,000 distinct CDR3 sequences, and approximately 17% are seen once. The ten largest clones capture under 13% of the sample. The CDR3 sequence holds 14 residues, the cysteine and phenylalanine included. Only CDR3 DNA is held: 42 bases, read in frame from base 1. CDR1 GTSNPN and CDR2 SVGIG were looked up in the germline V gene (reference sequence). Unmatched junction bases come to 6, with V trimmed by 3 bases and J by 3 bases.

This receptor chain uses TRBV30 and TRBJ2-7, with 9 bases aligning to TRBD1. The origin of this receptor is a man aged 45-60 years who received an inactivated influenza vaccine. Donor details come from another sample of the same person, matched by shared clones. The sequencing used PBMCs from blood, collected roughly 5 days after vaccination. CDR3 loop: CAWRLTGQGYEQYF. The nucleotide sequence reads as follows: TGTGCCTGGAGACTTACGGGACAGGGCTACGAGCAGTACTTC.